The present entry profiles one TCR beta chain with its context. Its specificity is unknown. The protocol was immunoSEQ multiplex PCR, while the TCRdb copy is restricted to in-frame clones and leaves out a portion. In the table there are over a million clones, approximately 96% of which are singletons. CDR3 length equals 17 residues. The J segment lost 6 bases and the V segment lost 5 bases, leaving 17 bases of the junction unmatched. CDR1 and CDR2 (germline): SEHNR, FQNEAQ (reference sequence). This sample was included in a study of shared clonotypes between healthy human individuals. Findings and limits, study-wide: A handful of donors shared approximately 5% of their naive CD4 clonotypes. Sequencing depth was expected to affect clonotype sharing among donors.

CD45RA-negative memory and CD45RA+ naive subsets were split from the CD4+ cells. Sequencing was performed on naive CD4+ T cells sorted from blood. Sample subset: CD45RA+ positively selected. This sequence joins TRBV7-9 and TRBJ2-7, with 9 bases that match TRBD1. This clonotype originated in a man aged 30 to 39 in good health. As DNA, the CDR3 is TGTGCCAGCAGCCCACTAGTACCCGGGACAGGGTGGGGCGAGCAGTACTTC. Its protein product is CASSPLVPGTGWGEQYF.